A single sample gave rise to the 31 T cell receptor beta chains below, sequenced in a study of T cell repertoires in cytomegalovirus infection. TCRdb analysed the reads with MiXCR anew, one entry per CDR3 protein. In the table there are roughly 640,000 distinct CDR3 sequences, roughly 24% of which are singletons. Sequencing was performed on CD8+ T cells from PBMCs. These receptor sequences come from a human donor in good health (CMV status not recorded). Some clones in this sample may be carry-over from other donors' samples.

V gene TRBV28 combines with J gene TRBJ2-1; D unresolved. The length of the CDR3 is 13 residues. V was pared by 2 bases and J by 10 bases, with 12 bases between. The germline V gene has CDR1 MDHEN and CDR2 SYDVKM. CDR3 nucleotide sequence: TGTGCCAGCAGTTTAGTTCGCACGAGGGAGCAGTTCTTC. As protein: CASSLVRTREQFF.

This clonotype occurred many times. The V call is TRBV19, the J call TRBJ1-1; TRBD1 matches at 7 bases. Germline assignment: CDR1 LNHDA and CDR2 SQIVND (reference sequence). The CDR3 is 13 amino acids. V lost 8 bases, J lost 3 bases, and 6 bases stayed unmatched. The CDR3 protein is CASPSDRDTEAFF. The CDR3 DNA reads TGTGCCAGTCCCAGTGACAGGGACACTGAAGCTTTCTTT.

The sample holds a few counts of this clonotype. The chain recombines TRBV6-5 with TRBJ1-1; D is perhaps TRBD1 (6 bases). Trimming removed 4 bases at V and 13 bases at J, with 19 bases between. Germline CDR1 and CDR2: MNHEY and SVGAGI. The CDR3 spans 13 residues. The CDR3 DNA sequence: TGTGCCAGCAGTTTACCCGGGGACACGGTGAATTTCTTT. Translation gives CASSLPGDTVNFF.

This rearrangement joins TRBV6-2 or TRBV6-3 to TRBJ2-2; 9 bases are a match to TRBD2. V lost 3 bases, J lost 0 bases, and 8 bases stayed unmatched. The CDR3 runs to 18 residues. Germline V CDR1 and CDR2: MNHEY, SVGEGT. The CDR3 sequence is CASSYGGGGFTNTGELFF. The CDR3, as DNA: TGTGCCAGCAGTTATGGCGGGGGGGGATTCACGAACACCGGGGAGCTGTTTTTT.

This clonotype has a single count. This chain connects TRBV12-3 or TRBV12-4 to TRBJ2-4; 8 bases line up with TRBD1. V lost 7 bases, J lost 6 bases, and 5 bases stayed unmatched. The CDR3 spans 13 residues. Here the CDR3 reads CASTGQAPNIQYF. In DNA form, the CDR3 reads TGTGCCAGCACGGGACAGGCGCCAAACATTCAGTACTTC.

V gene TRBV5-1 combines with J gene TRBJ2-1; 14 bases line up with TRBD2. This CDR3 spans 16 amino acids. The V and J ends lost 4 bases and 10 bases, in that order; junction bases with no gene match: 10. CDR1 SGHRS and CDR2 YFSETQ come from the germline V gene. The CDR3, as DNA: TGCGCCAGCAGCCCACCGACTAGCGGGGGGGCTGAGGAGCAGTTCTTC. Translated, it gives CASSPPTSGGAEEQFF. The variable domain in full, completed from reference TRBV5-1 and TRBJ2-1, reads KAGVTQTPRYLIKTRGQQVTLSCSPISGHRSVSWYQQTPGQGLQFLFEYFSETQRNKGNFPGRFSGRQFSNSRSEMNVSTLELGDSALYLCASSPPTSGGAEEQFFGPGTRLTVL.

This clonotype has just a few counts. J is TRBJ2-2 and V is TRBV20-1; D is perhaps TRBD2 (6 bases). Germline values: CDR1 DFQATT, CDR2 SNEGSKA (reference sequence). Deletions cut 3 bases from V and 2 bases from J, with 10 bases between. There are 14 residues in the CDR3. CDR3 DNA sequence: TGCAGTGCTAGGGGAGGACAAAACACCGGGGAGCTGTTTTTT. Translation: CSARGGQNTGELFF.

The chain uses TRBV29-1 and TRBJ2-7, with D perhaps matching TRBD1 or TRBD2 (5 bases each). V lost 4 bases and J lost 4, with 8 bases in between. This CDR3 comprises 11 residues. Germline V CDR1 and CDR2: SQVTM, ANQGSEA. This CDR3 is CSVGGMYEQYF. CDR3 DNA sequence: TGCAGCGTTGGGGGGATGTACGAGCAGTACTTC.

The chain uses TRBV2 and TRBJ2-1; D might be TRBD2 (6 bases). V lost 6 bases to trimming and J lost 8 bases, with 23 bases between them. From germline, CDR1 is SNHLY and CDR2 FYNNEI. The CDR3 has 16 residues. The DNA for the CDR3 is TGTGCCAGCAGACCCCCCCGGGCTAGCGCCCTGCATGAGCAGTTCTTC. Translated, it gives CASRPPRASALHEQFF.

This clonotype was observed at least ten times. This chain uses TRBV7-9 with TRBJ2-1, with TRBD1 matching 12 bases. The CDR3 covers 16 residues. V was pared by 5 bases and J by 8 bases, with 10 bases of the junction left unmatched. Germline assignment: CDR1 SEHNR and CDR2 FQNEAQ (reference sequence). This CDR3 reads CASSGRDRGPRDEQFF. As DNA, the CDR3 is TGTGCCAGCAGCGGAAGGGACAGGGGGCCACGGGATGAGCAGTTCTTC.

This clonotype was counted many times. The chain is built from TRBV7-9 and TRBJ2-1; D remains ambiguous. With 1 base removed from V and 6 bases from J, the gap between germline ends came to 10 bases. CDR3 length equals 14 residues. The germline gives CDR1 SEHNR, CDR2 FQNEAQ (reference sequence). CDR3 in DNA: TGTGCCAGCAGCTTAGGAGGCAGCCCCAATGAGCAGTTCTTC. It codes for CASSLGGSPNEQFF.

Of note for this clonotype: Possible read error: a much larger clone is one base away. This chain links TRBV7-2 with TRBJ2-5; D uncertain. V dropped 5 bases and J dropped 5 bases, with 9 bases sitting between them. Germline CDR1 and CDR2: SGHTA and FQGNSA. This CDR3 contains 12 residues. In nucleotides, the CDR3 is TGTGCCAGCAGCATGTACCTTGAGACCCAGTACTTC. This codes for CASSMYLETQYF.

The V gene is TRBV6-1, the J gene TRBJ2-7, with 8 bases fitting TRBD2. With 0 bases clipped from V and 0 bases from J, the junction kept 4 bases outside the gene matches. Germline V CDR1 and CDR2: MNHNS, SASEGT. The CDR3 sequence is 16 residues long. CDR3 residues: CASSEAVAGGSYEQYF. The CDR3, as DNA: TGTGCCAGCAGTGAAGCTGTTGCGGGGGGCTCCTACGAGCAGTACTTC.

V gene TRBV29-1 combines with J gene TRBJ2-1; 8 nucleotides align to TRBD1. V lost 5 bases to trimming and J lost 6 bases; unmatched junction nucleotides: 6. This CDR3 is 13 amino acids long. Germline CDR1 SQVTM, CDR2 ANQGSEA. The CDR3, as DNA: TGCAGCGTTTCCCCGGACAGGGTCAATGAGCAGTTCTTC. This sequence encodes CSVSPDRVNEQFF.

This clonotype was seen at least ten times. The chain combines TRBV7-9 with TRBJ1-3, with D perhaps TRBD1 (5 bases). Deletions cut 5 bases from V and 0 bases from J, with 17 bases between. This CDR3 is 17 amino acids long. Germline lookup yields CDR1 SEHNR and CDR2 FQNEAQ (reference sequence). CDR3 nucleotides: TGTGCCAGCAGCCGCGACAGCCTTAGAGGCTCTGGAAACACCATATATTTT. Translating it yields CASSRDSLRGSGNTIYF. The full variable domain, its missing parts supplied by reference TRBV7-9 and TRBJ1-3, is DTGVSQNPRHKITKRGQNVTFRCDPISEHNRLYWYRQTLGQGPEFLTYFQNEAQLEKSRLLSDRFSAERPKGSFSTLEIQRTEQGDSAMYLCASSRDSLRGSGNTIYFGEGSWLTVV.

This clonotype has a handful of counts. The chain links TRBV20-1 to TRBJ2-1; no firm D call. Deletions cut 3 bases from V and 8 bases from J, with 20 bases between. This CDR3 comprises 15 residues. CDR1 is DFQATT, CDR2 SNEGSKA, per germline (reference sequence). The CDR3 DNA is TGCAGTGCTAGCCCACCCCTGGAATTTATGGATGAGCAGTTCTTC. It codes for CSASPPLEFMDEQFF.

This sequence joins TRBV20-1 and TRBJ1-4; 10 bases line up with TRBD1. V lost 7 bases and J lost 5; bases outside the gene matches: 4. In germline, CDR1 is DFQATT, CDR2 SNEGSKA (reference sequence). The CDR3 spans 13 residues. The DNA of the CDR3 is TGCAGTGTTTGGACAGGGGGAAATGAAAAACTGTTTTTT. It codes for CSVWTGGNEKLFF.

This clonotype was detected many times. The chain combines TRBV2 with TRBJ1-1; 7 bases are shared with TRBD1. Germline lookup yields CDR1 SNHLY and CDR2 FYNNEI. V trimming: 7 bases; J trimming: 12 bases; junction bases outside the gene matches: 20. The CDR3 runs to 15 residues. CDR3 in DNA: TGTGCCAGCATCCTTCCACATACCGGGACAGAGGGAACTTTCTTT. Amino acid sequence: CASILPHTGTEGTFF.

This clonotype was seen only a few times. The chain uses TRBV5-3 and TRBJ2-1, with 9 bases lining up with TRBD1. TRBV5-3 is annotated as an ORF whose role is uncertain. V gave up 1 base and J gave up 0 bases; unmatched junction bases: 14. The CDR3 is 20 residues long. CDR3 region: CARSLTGGPHKASSYNEQFF. In nucleotides, the CDR3 is TGTGCCAGAAGCTTGACAGGGGGCCCACACAAAGCGAGCTCCTACAATGAGCAGTTCTTC.

This clonotype was found a few times. The chain couples TRBV20-1 to TRBJ1-1, with unresolved D. V lost 7 bases and J lost 6, with 21 bases in between. Germline V gene sequence: CDR1 DFQATT, CDR2 SNEGSKA (reference sequence). The CDR3 has 14 residues. The CDR3 nucleotides read TGCAGTGATAACTTACGGAGAGGGCGGGCTGAAGCTTTCTTT. It translates to CSDNLRRGRAEAFF.

This clonotype appeared a few times. This chain links TRBV19 with TRBJ1-2, with unresolved D. There are 13 residues in the CDR3. V was cut by 5 bases and J by 4 bases, with 11 bases left in between. The germline gives CDR1 LNHDA, CDR2 SQIVND (reference sequence). For the CDR3, the DNA is TGTGCCAGTAGTGAGGGAAACCTCTATGGCTACACCTTC. Translated: CASSEGNLYGYTF. The entire variable domain, with the rest obtained from reference TRBV19 and TRBJ1-2, is as follows: DGGITQSPKYLFRKEGQNVTLSCEQNLNHDAMYWYRQDPGQGLRLIYYSQIVNDFQKGDIAEGYSVSREKKESFPLTVTSAQKNPTAFYLCASSEGNLYGYTFGSGTRLTVV.

This clonotype has a count of ten or more. The chain has TRBV7-9 and TRBJ1-2; D possibly corresponds to TRBD1 (5 bases). Per the germline V gene, CDR1 is SEHNR and CDR2 is FQNEAQ (reference sequence). The V end was cut by 1 base, the J end by 4 bases, with 10 bases between. The CDR3 is 14 residues long. The CDR3 protein is CASSLDRSFYGYTF. The CDR3 DNA follows: TGTGCCAGCAGCTTAGACAGGTCCTTCTATGGCTACACCTTC.

This clonotype was recorded many times. The chain combines TRBV7-2 with TRBJ1-1; D unresolved. Germline V CDR1 and CDR2: SGHTA, FQGNSA. The CDR3 runs 14 residues. Trimming stripped 1 base from V and 4 bases from J, with 10 bases between. CDR3 sequence (DNA): TGTGCCAGCAGCTTAGGAACGGGTGTCACTGAAGCTTTCTTT. It is translated as CASSLGTGVTEAFF.

This clonotype was seen only once. The chain employs TRBV9 and TRBJ2-1; the match to TRBD1 covers 8 bases. With 3 bases clipped from V and 5 bases from J, the junction kept 7 bases outside the gene matches. This CDR3 spans 15 amino acids. Germline CDR1 and CDR2: SGDLS and YYNGEE. The CDR3 bases are TGTGCCAGCAGCGCGCGGGACAGGAGGAACAATGAGCAGTTCTTC. Amino acids: CASSARDRRNNEQFF.

This clonotype was observed at least ten times. J is TRBJ2-7 and V is TRBV6-1; 8 positions match TRBD1. The CDR3 is made up of 14 amino acids. Germline-derived CDR1 and CDR2 are MNHNS and SASEGT. V was pared by 5 bases and J by 2 bases, with 5 bases of the junction left unmatched. The CDR3 is CASSTGTGTYEQYF. DNA for the CDR3: TGTGCCAGCAGTACCGGGACAGGTACCTACGAGCAGTACTTC.

This clonotype came up many times. The chain links TRBV5-6 to TRBJ1-1; TRBD1 is a possible D gene (6 bases). CDR1 is SGHDT, CDR2 YYEEEE, per germline. The CDR3 is 14 residues long. V was pared by 10 bases and J by 8 bases, with 24 bases between. Here the CDR3 DNA reads TGTGCCTGTTATGGCAGGGGCCTGCCGGAGGAAGCTTTCTTT. As protein: CACYGRGLPEEAFF.

The count of this clonotype is one. The chain recombines TRBV14 with TRBJ1-1, with no clear D. This CDR3 comprises 13 residues. CDR1 is SGHDN, CDR2 FVKESK, per germline. V was clipped by 1 base and J by 5 bases, with 8 bases between them. This chain's CDR3 is CASSQVHRTEAFF. DNA of the CDR3: TGTGCCAGCAGCCAAGTCCACCGGACTGAAGCTTTCTTT.

Remarks on this clonotype: The missing conserved phenylalanine or tryptophan at the end of this CDR3 makes a read error likely. J is TRBJ1-1 and V is TRBV27; D remains ambiguous. V dropped 5 bases and J dropped 4 bases, with 11 bases sitting between them. This CDR3 contains 13 residues. Germline CDR1 and CDR2: MNHEY and SMNVEV (reference sequence). The CDR3: CASSLVGSTEAFL. The CDR3 DNA reads TGTGCCAGCAGTCTGGTAGGAAGCACTGAAGCTTTCTTA.

The chain links TRBV20-1 to TRBJ2-7, with TRBD2 as a possible D gene (6 bases). Looked up from germline, CDR1 is DFQATT and CDR2 is SNEGSKA (reference sequence). The CDR3 spans 14 residues. V lost 1 base, J lost 1 base, and 11 bases lay in between. CDR3 sequence: CSARVRGVSYEQYF. The CDR3 nucleotides read TGCAGTGCTAGAGTCCGCGGGGTTTCCTACGAGCAGTACTTC.

This clonotype was found a few times. The rearrangement joins TRBV19 to TRBJ1-5; D gene ambiguous. Germline CDR1 reads LNHDA; CDR2 reads SQIVND (reference sequence). This CDR3 is 16 amino acids long. The V and J ends lost 0 bases and 4 bases respectively, with 13 bases between them. The CDR3: CASSIDLRQQNQPQHF. Written as DNA, the CDR3 is TGTGCCAGTAGTATAGATTTACGGCAGCAAAATCAGCCCCAGCATTTT.

CDR3 amino acids: CSAQQGGGSLHF. CDR3 nucleotides: TGCAGTGCTCAGCAAGGTGGGGGGTCCCTCCACTTT. The chain has TRBV20-1 and TRBJ1-6; D possibly corresponds to TRBD1 (5 bases). The CDR3 is 12 residues long. Germline V gives CDR1 DFQATT, CDR2 SNEGSKA (reference sequence). V dropped 5 bases and J dropped 14 bases, with 16 bases sitting between them.